The 16 T cell receptor beta chains below come from one sample, sequenced in a study of glioma-infiltrating T cells. TCR alpha and beta CDR3 regions were amplified from RNA using iRepertoire nested multiplex PCR. A single record per CDR3 protein comes from TCRdb applying MiXCR to the multiplex PCR reads. The sample carries some 110,000 distinct CDR3 sequences, roughly 24% recorded once. The sample comprised glioma tissue, nonneoplastic brain tissue, or PBMCs (not recorded which). These receptors came from a human donor with low-grade glioma or glioblastoma, undergoing nonglioma brain surgery, or in good health (not recorded which).

This clonotype appeared many times. This sequence joins TRBV19 and TRBJ1-1, with D perhaps matching TRBD1 (6 bases). V lost 5 bases and J 5 bases, leaving 18 bases between the germline ends. Germline V gene lookup returns CDR1 LNHDA and CDR2 SQIVND (reference sequence). The CDR3 runs to 15 residues. CDR3: CASSPSGEGKTEAFF. In DNA form, the CDR3 reads TGTGCCAGTAGTCCCTCAGGGGAGGGGAAAACTGAAGCTTTCTTT.

In its sample, this clonotype was seen many times. In nucleotides, the CDR3 is TGTGCCATCAGTGTTTTAGCGGGAGGAGGAGAGCAGTACTTC. It translates to CAISVLAGGGEQYF. This chain joins TRBV10-3 and TRBJ2-7; 10 bases match TRBD2. The CDR3 has 14 residues. The V and J ends lost 4 bases and 7 bases, in that order; junction bases with no gene match: 7. In germline, CDR1 is ENHRY, CDR2 SYGVKD.

This clonotype showed up just a few times. V gene TRBV19 combines with J gene TRBJ1-2; D not resolved. CDR1 is LNHDA and CDR2 is SQIVND in the germline V gene (reference sequence). Trimming took 3 bases from V and 4 from J, leaving 18 bases between them. This CDR3 is 16 amino acids long. The CDR3 loop reads CASSISGSGEVYGYTF. The CDR3 DNA is TGTGCCAGTAGTATTAGCGGATCAGGCGAAGTCTATGGCTACACCTTC. Combining the CDR3 with reference TRBV19 and TRBJ1-2 gives the whole variable domain DGGITQSPKYLFRKEGQNVTLSCEQNLNHDAMYWYRQDPGQGLRLIYYSQIVNDFQKGDIAEGYSVSREKKESFPLTVTSAQKNPTAFYLCASSISGSGEVYGYTFGSGTRLTVV.

This clonotype was counted many times. This chain uses TRBV24-1 with TRBJ2-1, with 8 bases lining up with TRBD2. Germline V gene data show CDR1 as KGHDR and CDR2 as SFDVKD. The junction had 16 bases not matched to a gene; V was cut back by 9 bases and J by 4 bases. The length of the CDR3 is 17 residues. The CDR3 spells CATGTTSGDEGYNEQFF. CDR3 nucleotide sequence: TGTGCCACCGGTACAACTAGCGGCGACGAGGGGTACAATGAGCAGTTCTTC.

This clonotype was counted a few times. The J gene is TRBJ2-1, the V gene TRBV30; no definite D call. In germline, CDR1 is GTSNPN, CDR2 SVGIG (reference sequence). V was shortened by 1 base and J by 8 bases, with 9 bases between the two germline ends. The CDR3 covers 12 residues. CDR3 bases: TGTGCCTGGAGTGACCAGTCGGATGAGCAGTTCTTC. It yields the protein CAWSDQSDEQFF.

This clonotype was recorded many times. The chain links TRBV7-9 to TRBJ1-5; D ambiguous. Deletions cut 3 bases from V and 1 base from J, with 4 bases between. Germline CDR1 SEHNR, CDR2 FQNEAQ (reference sequence). The CDR3 is 13 residues long. The DNA of the CDR3 is TGTGCCAGCAGCTTTGACAGCAATCAGCCCCAGCATTTT. Protein product: CASSFDSNQPQHF.

There are many counts of this clonotype. The chain couples TRBV7-2 to TRBJ1-5; D not resolved. Per the germline V gene, CDR1 is SGHTA and CDR2 is FQGNSA. V was trimmed by 1 base and J by 6 bases, leaving 10 bases between them. The length of the CDR3 is 14 residues. Here the CDR3 DNA reads TGTGCCAGCAGCTTAGTCCGAACCGGTCAGCCCCAGCATTTT. It codes for CASSLVRTGQPQHF. Based on the CDR3 plus reference TRBV7-2 and TRBJ1-5, the full variable domain is GAGVSQSPSNKVTEKGKDVELRCDPISGHTALYWYRQSLGQGLEFLIYFQGNSAPDKSGLPSDRFSAERTGGSVSTLTIQRTQQEDSAVYLCASSLVRTGQPQHFGDGTRLSIL.

This clonotype was picked up many times. The chain uses TRBV6-2 or TRBV6-3 and TRBJ2-7, with a tentative D call TRBD1 (6 bases). CDR1 MNHEY and CDR2 SVGEGT come from the germline V gene. Trimming took off 2 bases at V and 1 base at J, with 21 bases between the two ends. The CDR3 covers 18 residues. The CDR3 DNA follows: TGTGCCAGCAGTTACCCGGTCCTTCCAGGACAGCTTTCCTACGAGCAGTACTTC. Protein sequence: CASSYPVLPGQLSYEQYF.

In this sample, this clonotype turned up many times. The rearrangement joins TRBV20-1 to TRBJ2-3; 8 bases line up with TRBD1. Germline values: CDR1 DFQATT, CDR2 SNEGSKA (reference sequence). V lost 3 bases to trimming and J lost 9 bases; unmatched junction nucleotides: 14. The CDR3 runs to 15 residues. The CDR3 DNA sequence: TGCAGTGCTAGGACTGGGACAGGCCCTACATGGACGCAGTATTTT. Translating it yields CSARTGTGPTWTQYF.

The sample holds many counts of this clonotype. The chain joins TRBV2 to TRBJ2-1, with 7 bases lining up with TRBD1. Germline CDR1 is SNHLY and CDR2 is FYNNEI. V was clipped by 5 bases and J by 5 bases; unmatched bases: 3. This CDR3 is 13 amino acids long. The CDR3 loop reads CASSQGENNEQFF. CDR3 sequence (DNA): TGTGCCAGCAGTCAGGGGGAAAACAATGAGCAGTTCTTC. Based on the CDR3 plus reference TRBV2 and TRBJ2-1, the full variable domain is EPEVTQTPSHQVTQMGQEVILRCVPISNHLYFYWYRQILGQKVEFLVSFYNNEISEKSEIFDDQFSVERPDGSNFTLKIRSTKLEDSAMYFCASSQGENNEQFFGPGTRLTVL.

As concerns this clonotype: This may arise from a read error, as a much more abundant clone is one base away. This chain uses TRBV7-3 with TRBJ1-1, with 8 nucleotides matching TRBD1. The V segment lost 5 bases and the J segment 7 bases; nucleotides outside the gene matches: 9. This CDR3 is 14 amino acids long. The germline CDR1 and CDR2 sequences are SGHTA and FQGTGA. The CDR3 sequence: CASSRQGSDIEAFF. In nucleotides, the CDR3 is TGTGCCAGCAGCCGACAGGGGTCCGACATTGAAGCTTTCTTT.

As for this clonotype: This may arise from a read error, as a much more abundant clone is one base away. This chain connects TRBV19 to TRBJ2-3, with a possible D match to TRBD1 (5 bases). The CDR3 length is 14 residues. Germline V gene sequence: CDR1 LNHDA, CDR2 SQIVND (reference sequence). CDR3 amino acids: CASGIYRSTDTQYF. As DNA, the CDR3 is TGTGCCAGTGGTATATACAGGAGCACAGATACGCAGTATTTT.

V and J are TRBV2 and TRBJ1-1; maybe TRBD1 (6 bases). The V gene lost 7 bases and the J gene lost 6 bases, with 27 bases spanning the gap. The V gene's germline CDR1 is SNHLY and CDR2 FYNNEI. The CDR3 runs 17 residues. CDR3 in amino acids: CASTIGWGPRGFAEAFF. The CDR3 DNA reads as TGTGCCAGCACCATCGGCTGGGGGCCCCGAGGTTTCGCTGAAGCTTTCTTT.

The sample holds many counts of this clonotype. The V and J genes are TRBV2 and TRBJ2-5; weak D call: TRBD1 (5 bases). Trimming removed 3 bases from V and 5 bases from J, with 10 bases in between. The CDR3 covers 13 residues. Looked up from germline, CDR1 is SNHLY and CDR2 is FYNNEI. DNA of the CDR3: TGTGCCAGCAGTGACAGGGATGTCGAGACCCAGTACTTC. Amino acids: CASSDRDVETQYF.

The table lists this clonotype with many counts. The rearrangement joins TRBV20-1 to TRBJ1-5; D is unresolved. The CDR3 has 13 residues. Germline V gene data show CDR1 as DFQATT and CDR2 as SNEGSKA (reference sequence). V was cut by 3 bases and J by 4 bases, with 10 bases left in between. DNA of the CDR3: TGCAGTGCTAGTTTGCAGATAAATCAGCCCCAGCATTTT. Encoded protein: CSASLQINQPQHF.

This clonotype was detected ten times or more. The chain links TRBV7-9 to TRBJ1-5; D remains unclear. The V gene's germline CDR1 is SEHNR and CDR2 FQNEAQ (reference sequence). The CDR3 is 17 residues long. V was trimmed by 5 bases and J by 4 bases, leaving 21 bases between them. The CDR3 DNA is TGTGCCAGCAGCCTTTTCCCCACAGCTTACATTAATCAGCCCCAGCATTTT. Translating it yields CASSLFPTAYINQPQHF.